This entry is about one T cell receptor beta chain. The target antigen is unknown. These data come from a study of T-cell reconstitution after alpha-beta-depleted transplantation in children. The CDR3 consists of 13 residues. V trimming: 10 bases; J trimming: 10 bases; junction bases outside the gene matches: 8. The germline CDR1 and CDR2 sequences are ENHRY and SYGVKD. General study results and limits: One year post-transplant, T-cell counts and diversity were largely derived from T cells produced anew. Approximately two months post-transplant, alpha-beta T cells reportedly originated from several hundred expanded graft clones.

Unique molecular identifiers were incorporated when the TCRbeta library was constructed. From the PCR reads, TCRdb called clonotypes with MiXCR, one entry per CDR3 protein. The table includes 85,000 to 120,000 distinct CDR3 sequences, approximately 6% detected once. Sequenced here: PBMCs, mostly from graft donor cells, sampled 60 days after TCRalphabeta/CD19-depleted stem cell transplant. V and J are TRBV10-3 and TRBJ1-6; 9 bases fit TRBD1. The receptor was derived from a female patient aged 2-9 years who had a stem cell transplant for Fanconi anemia, so the T cells may come from the graft donor. DNA for the CDR3: TGTGCCACCTGGGACAGGGCCGAATCACCCCTCCACTTT. Its translation: CATWDRAESPLHF.